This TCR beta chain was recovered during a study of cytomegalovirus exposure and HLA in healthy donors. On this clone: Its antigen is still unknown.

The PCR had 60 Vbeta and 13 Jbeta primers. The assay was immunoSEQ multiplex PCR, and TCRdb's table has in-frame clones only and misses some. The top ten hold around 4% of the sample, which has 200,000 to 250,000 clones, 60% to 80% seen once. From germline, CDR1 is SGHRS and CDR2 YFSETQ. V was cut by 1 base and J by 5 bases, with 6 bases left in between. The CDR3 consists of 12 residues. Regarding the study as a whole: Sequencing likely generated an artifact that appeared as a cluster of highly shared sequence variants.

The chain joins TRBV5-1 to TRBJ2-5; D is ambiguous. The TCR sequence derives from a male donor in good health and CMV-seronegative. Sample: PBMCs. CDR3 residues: CASSLSGETQYF. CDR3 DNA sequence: TGCGCCAGCAGCTTGTCAGGCGAGACCCAGTACTTC.